These T cell receptor beta chains were read from a single sample in a study of cytomegalovirus exposure and HLA in healthy donors. Sequenced by immunoSEQ multiplex PCR; TCRdb stores in-frame clones only, minus some. Here the sample table reports some 110,000 clones. Sequencing was carried out using PBMCs. These receptors all stem from a man in his forties or fifties in good health and CMV-seronegative. Each CDR3 is given with its conserved first and last residue. A D gene is named only where the DNA matches it firmly.

TRBV9	TRBD1	TRBJ1-1	CASSVAGTGGTEAFF	TGTGCCAGCAGCGTAGCCGGGACAGGGGGCACTGAAGCTTTCTTT
TRBV11-3	.	TRBJ2-1	CASSLRRTDPYNEQFF	TGTGCCAGCAGCTTACGAAGGACAGACCCCTACAATGAGCAGTTCTTC
TRBV5-6	.	TRBJ1-3	CASSQGQLGNTIYF	TGTGCCAGCAGTCAGGGACAATTGGGAAACACCATATATTTT
TRBV7-3	TRBD2	TRBJ2-1	CASSLHGTSGGNEQFF	TGTGCCAGCAGCTTGCACGGGACTAGCGGAGGCAATGAGCAGTTCTTC
TRBV12-5	TRBD2	TRBJ2-1	CASGLAGTSGANEQFF	TGTGCTAGTGGTTTGGCAGGGACTAGCGGTGCCAATGAGCAGTTCTTC
TRBV6-5	TRBD2	TRBJ2-1	CASSYLDSGGGEQFF	TGTGCCAGCAGTTACCTTGATAGCGGGGGCGGTGAGCAGTTCTTC
TRBV9	TRBD1	TRBJ1-2	CASSAPGTDANYGYTF	TGTGCCAGCAGCGCCCCCGGGACAGATGCTAACTATGGCTACACCTTC
TRBV18	.	TRBJ1-1	CASSPIEGRGTEAFF	TGTGCCAGCTCACCGATTGAGGGGAGGGGGACTGAAGCTTTCTTT
TRBV7-2	.	TRBJ2-1	CASTGSFYNEQFF	TGTGCCAGCACCGGGAGTTTCTACAATGAGCAGTTCTTC
TRBV5-4	TRBD2	TRBJ2-7	CASSVAGPLSYEQYF	TGTGCCAGCAGTGTAGCGGGGCCTTTATCCTACGAGCAGTACTTC
TRBV9	.	TRBJ1-1	CASSGGQLHKAFF	TGTGCCAGCAGCGGCGGACAGTTACATAAAGCTTTCTTT
TRBV19	TRBD1	TRBJ1-2	CASRLLGQGKIYGYTF	TGTGCCAGTAGACTCCTGGGACAGGGCAAAATCTATGGCTACACCTTC
TRBV7-2	.	TRBJ1-5	CASSLGGVINQPQHF	TGTGCCAGCAGCTTAGGAGGAGTAATCAATCAGCCCCAGCATTTT
TRBV11-3	.	TRBJ2-5	CASSQRLEETQYF	TGTGCCAGCAGCCAGCGCCTAGAAGAGACCCAGTACTTC
TRBV27	TRBD2	TRBJ2-2	CASSPRASGRPGELFF	TGTGCCAGCAGTCCCCGGGCTAGCGGGAGACCTGGGGAGCTGTTTTTT
TRBV5-4	TRBD1	TRBJ1-3	CASSRDRGNTGNTIYF	TGTGCCAGCAGCCGGGACAGGGGAAACACTGGAAACACCATATATTTT
TRBV6-6	.	TRBJ1-4	CASSYSGNGGYEKLFF	TGTGCCAGCAGTTACTCGGGGAATGGGGGGTATGAAAAACTGTTTTTT
TRBV2	TRBD1	TRBJ1-3	CASSENRGGNTIYF	TGTGCCAGCAGTGAGAACAGGGGCGGAAACACCATATATTTT
TRBV27	TRBD2	TRBJ2-1	CASSRTSGAYNEQFF	TGTGCCAGCAGTCGGACTAGCGGGGCCTACAATGAGCAGTTCTTC
TRBV5-1	.	TRBJ2-7	CASSLTQGSTYEQYF	TGCGCCAGCAGTCTAACTCAGGGCAGTACCTACGAGCAGTACTTC